The entry that follows covers one T cell receptor beta chain sequence. The target antigen is unknown. The sample is drawn from a study of T-cell reconstitution after alpha-beta-depleted transplantation in children. Study results and limitations: Where alpha-beta T cells came from about two months after transplant was reportedly several hundred expanded graft clones.

Unique molecular identifiers were built into the TCRbeta library. Each CDR3 protein gets one entry after TCRdb re-called the PCR reads with MiXCR. Here the sample spans about 160,000 distinct CDR3 sequences, 11% being singletons. V was trimmed by 10 bases and J by 0 bases, leaving 19 bases between them. Germline V gene lookup returns CDR1 LGHDT and CDR2 YNNKEL (reference sequence). The CDR3 runs to 16 residues. This chain links TRBV3-1 with TRBJ2-1; D unclear. This sample comprised PBMCs, obtained before TCRalphabeta/CD19-depleted stem cell transplant. The receptor was isolated from a boy aged 2 to 9 with acute myeloid leukemia, due to receive a stem cell transplant. CDR3 sequence: CATCQDDWSSYNEQFF. In nucleotides, the CDR3 is TGTGCCACCTGCCAAGATGACTGGAGCTCCTACAATGAGCAGTTCTTC.